This entry concerns a single TCR beta chain. Its antigen is unidentified. The entry originates in a study of cytomegalovirus exposure and HLA in healthy donors. Study-wide points: Later analysis identified several of the most significant clusters that appeared linked to common viral pathogens.

The PCR had 60 Vbeta and 13 Jbeta primers. The data were produced by immunoSEQ multiplex PCR, yet TCRdb's version contains in-frame clones alone and is incomplete. The sample shows 100,000 to 150,000 clones, around three quarters of them seen only once. In germline, CDR1 is SGHTS, CDR2 YDEGEE. Trimming removed 2 bases from V and 3 bases from J, with 15 bases in between. The CDR3 extends over 16 amino acids. Donors consisted of healthy bone marrow donors. The chain is built from TRBV5-8 and TRBJ1-5; TRBD1 is a possible D gene (6 bases). The sequence was collected from a middle-aged man in good health and CMV-seronegative. The sequencing sample was made of PBMCs. Written as DNA, the CDR3 is TGTGCCAGCAGCTTCAGTCGGGGGGCCTCCAATCAGCCCCAGCATTTT. It translates to CASSFSRGASNQPQHF.